The 15 T cell receptor beta chains presented below share a single source sample, sequenced in a study of shared clonotypes between healthy human individuals. Sequencing used immunoSEQ multiplex PCR; TCRdb keeps in-frame clones, though not all of them. Among about 560,000 clones listed, around three quarters were seen once. Sequencing input: PBMCs. The receptors here all came from a woman in her 40s in good health. Some clones in this sample may be carry-over from other donors' samples.

V gene TRBV18 combines with J gene TRBJ1-1; D possibly corresponds to TRBD1 (6 bases). The CDR3 consists of 15 residues. CDR1 is KGHSH and CDR2 is LQKENI in the germline V gene. The V end lost 1 base, the J end lost 4 bases, and 13 bases lay between the germline ends. CDR3 region: CASSPRQAEGTEAFF. The CDR3 coding sequence is TGTGCCAGCTCACCACGACAGGCCGAGGGCACTGAAGCTTTCTTT. The variable domain in full, with the rest retrieved from reference TRBV18 and TRBJ1-1, is NAGVMQNPRHLVRRRGQEARLRCSPMKGHSHVYWYRQLPEEGLKFMVYLQKENIIDESGMPKERFSAEFPKEGPSILRIQQVVRGDSAAYFCASSPRQAEGTEAFFGQGTRLTVV.

The chain carries TRBV28 and TRBJ2-7; 8 bases are shared with TRBD2. In germline, CDR1 is MDHEN, CDR2 SYDVKM. The CDR3 has 15 amino acids. The V segment lost 1 base and the J segment 0 bases; nucleotides outside the gene matches: 2. This CDR3 is CASSLSLAGSYEQYF. CDR3 coding DNA: TGTGCCAGCAGTTTATCGCTAGCGGGCTCCTACGAGCAGTACTTC.

The chain joins TRBV30 to TRBJ1-3, with D hard to call. V gave up 3 bases and J gave up 5 bases, with 5 bases separating them. The CDR3 sequence is 11 residues long. In germline, CDR1 is GTSNPN, CDR2 SVGIG (reference sequence). This chain's CDR3 is CAWRPRNTIYF. The CDR3, as DNA: TGTGCCTGGAGGCCGAGAAACACCATATATTTT.

V gene TRBV14 combines with J gene TRBJ1-2; D is unclear. V lost 0 bases and J lost 8, with 13 bases in between. CDR1 is SGHDN and CDR2 is FVKESK in the germline V gene. CDR3 length: 14 amino acids. CDR3 sequence (DNA): TGTGCCAGCAGCCAAGAAATAGGGTTGTGGGGCTACACCTTC. This gives the protein CASSQEIGLWGYTF.

J is TRBJ2-1 and V is TRBV5-1; 16 bases map to TRBD2. CDR1 and CDR2 (germline): SGHRS, YFSETQ. The V segment lost 4 bases and the J segment 10 bases; nucleotides outside the gene matches: 11. This CDR3 has 17 amino acids. CDR3 sequence (DNA): TGCGCCAGCAGCGCGGGACTAGCGGGAGGGTCGGGGGGAGAGCAGTTCTTC. Its protein is CASSAGLAGGSGGEQFF.

This clone was found a few times. A far larger clone differs by one base, so this is likely a read error. This same CDR3 is encoded by further DNA sequences in the sample. The chain combines TRBV7-9 with TRBJ2-1, with D unclear. The CDR3 loop spans 15 amino acids. From germline, CDR1 is SEHNR and CDR2 FQNEAQ (reference sequence). The CDR3 bases are TGTGCCAGCAGCTTAGTTCCAGAGGCCTACAATGAGCAATTCTTC. This encodes CASSLVPEAYNEQFF.

CDR3: CASSFPPSGANVLTF. DNA for the CDR3: TGTGCCAGCAGTTTTCCTCCCTCCGGGGCCAACGTCCTGACTTTC. V gene TRBV28 combines with J gene TRBJ2-6; D is unclear. CDR3 length: 15 amino acids. Trimming pared 3 bases from V and 4 bases from J, leaving 10 bases between. Germline CDR1 is MDHEN and CDR2 is SYDVKM.

The rearrangement links TRBV9 to TRBJ2-1; unclear D gene. Germline V gene lookup returns CDR1 SGDLS and CDR2 YYNGEE. The germline V and J ends were trimmed by 4 bases and 6 bases, with 17 bases remaining between them. This CDR3 contains 15 residues. The CDR3 DNA follows: TGTGCCAGCAGCCCCCTTGCACCGATTGGCAATGAGCAGTTCTTC. As protein: CASSPLAPIGNEQFF.

V and J are TRBV7-7 and TRBJ1-1, with D unresolved. The V gene lost 5 bases and the J gene lost 5 bases, with 12 bases spanning the gap. Germline V CDR1 and CDR2: SSHAT, FNYEAQ (reference sequence). This CDR3 spans 13 amino acids. The CDR3, as DNA: TGTGCCAGCAGCCAGTCGGTGGGGACTGAAGCTTTCTTT. Translating it yields CASSQSVGTEAFF. Filled out from reference TRBV7-7 and TRBJ1-1, the complete variable domain reads GAGVSQSPRYKVTKRGQDVTLRCDPISSHATLYWYQQALGQGPEFLTYFNYEAQPDKSGLPSDRFSAERPEGSISTLTIQRTEQRDSAMYRCASSQSVGTEAFFGQGTRLTVV.

The V gene is TRBV5-8, the J gene TRBJ1-1, with D unclear. Germline V gives CDR1 SGHTS, CDR2 YDEGEE. V was clipped by 4 bases and J by 5 bases, with 9 bases between them. The CDR3 has 12 residues. In DNA form, the CDR3 reads TGTGCCAGCAGCGGAGGGAGGACTGAAGCTTTCTTT. Translating gives CASSGGRTEAFF.

The chain's CDR3 is CASSQAAGAKETQYF. The DNA of the CDR3 is TGTGCCAGCAGCCAAGCCGCGGGAGCCAAAGAGACCCAGTACTTC. The chain links TRBV4-2 to TRBJ2-5, with 7 bases fitting TRBD2. The V segment lost 1 base and the J segment 3 bases; nucleotides outside the gene matches: 5. The CDR3 length is 15 residues. The V gene's germline CDR1 is LGHNA and CDR2 YNFKEQ.

The V gene is TRBV30, the J gene TRBJ2-2; the D is unclear. Germline lookup yields CDR1 GTSNPN and CDR2 SVGIG (reference sequence). V gave up 2 bases and J gave up 7 bases, with 5 bases separating them. This CDR3 region has 11 residues. The CDR3 bases are TGTGCCTGGAGTTTCAGCGGGGAGCTGTTTTTT. Protein product: CAWSFSGELFF.

The chain employs TRBV25-1 and TRBJ2-7, with 9 bases matching TRBD1. Germline V gene data show CDR1 as MGHDK and CDR2 as SYGVNS. Trimming removed 10 bases from V and 4 bases from J; junction bases left unmatched: 5. This CDR3 has 12 residues. CDR3 protein: CATGTGTYEQYF. In DNA, the CDR3 is TGTGCCACCGGGACAGGGACTTACGAGCAGTACTTC.

This chain joins TRBV6-4 and TRBJ2-3; perhaps TRBD2 as D (6 bases). The CDR3 has 16 residues. Germline CDR1 is MRHNA and CDR2 is SNTAGT. V was pared by 0 bases and J by 2 bases, with 12 bases between. The CDR3 protein is CASSDSMGLHTDTQYF. The DNA of the CDR3 is TGTGCCAGCAGTGACTCGATGGGACTCCACACAGATACGCAGTATTTT.

CDR3 nucleotide sequence: TGTGCCAGCTCCCGGACTAGCGGAGTCCAAGAGACCCAGTACTTC. Translating it yields CASSRTSGVQETQYF. The rearrangement links TRBV7-9 to TRBJ2-5, with 10 bases that match TRBD2. The germline V gene has CDR1 SEHNR and CDR2 FQNEAQ (reference sequence). The CDR3 spans 15 residues. J gave up 1 base and V 8 bases, and 7 bases lay outside the gene matches.